These T cell receptor beta chains were read from a single sample in a study of beta chain features in type 1 diabetes. Using immunoSEQ multiplex PCR, the repertoire was profiled, and TCRdb retains in-frame clones only, with some absent. This sample has roughly 140,000 clones, with over 9% found just once. Material for sequencing was central memory CD4+ T cells from blood. These receptors all come from a man aged 25 to 40 with type 1 diabetes. CDR3s include the opening cysteine and the closing phenylalanine or tryptophan. A D gene is named only where the DNA matches it firmly. A clone size is listed for some rows: how often the clone was seen (once, few, many), or a class if it is expanded.

clone size,D gene,J gene,CDR3 length,V gene,CDR3 protein,CDR3 DNA
NA,TRBD1,TRBJ2-1,14,TRBV7-8,CASSYGTGGNEQFF,TGTGCCAGCAGCTACGGGACAGGGGGAAATGAGCAGTTCTTC
few,NA,TRBJ2-1,13,TRBV13,CASRFPRGNEQFF,TGTGCCAGCCGTTTTCCCAGGGGCAATGAGCAGTTCTTC
NA,TRBD1,TRBJ2-1,16,TRBV7-2,CASVYGDRGSYNEQFF,TGTGCCAGCGTCTATGGGGACAGGGGTTCCTACAATGAGCAGTTCTTC
few,NA,TRBJ1-4,16,TRBV4-2,CASSQDSEGVYEKLFF,TGTGCCAGCAGCCAAGATAGCGAGGGGGTATATGAAAAACTGTTTTTT
NA,TRBD1,TRBJ1-1,13,TRBV18,CASSPDRDTEAFF,TGTGCCAGCTCACCGGACAGGGACACTGAAGCTTTCTTT
few,TRBD1,TRBJ2-7,14,TRBV30,CAWSPGTVTYEQYF,TGTGCCTGGAGCCCCGGGACAGTCACCTACGAGCAGTACTTC
NA,NA,TRBJ1-1,13,TRBV7-2,CASSSTVLREAFF,NA
NA,NA,TRBJ2-3,16,TRBV9,CASSVGLADSTDTQYF,TGTGCCAGCAGCGTAGGGCTAGCAGATAGCACAGATACGCAGTATTTT
few,TRBD2,TRBJ2-1,15,TRBV9,CASSPYSGSGGEQFF,TGTGCCAGCAGCCCTTATAGCGGGAGCGGTGGTGAGCAGTTCTTC
NA,NA,TRBJ2-3,14,TRBV11-2,CASSLALSTDTQYF,TGTGCCAGCAGCTTAGCACTCAGCACAGATACGCAGTATTTT
NA,NA,TRBJ2-3,15,TRBV9,CASSVVTAGTDTQYF,TGTGCCAGCAGCGTAGTAACAGCGGGCACAGATACGCAGTATTTT
few,TRBD1,TRBJ1-1,13,TRBV7-2,CASSEYRGTEAFF,TGTGCCAGCAGCGAATACAGGGGCACTGAAGCTTTCTTT
few,NA,TRBJ2-2,17,TRBV5-4,CASSQGPVGAGTGELFF,TGCGCCAGCAGCCAAGGCCCAGTGGGGGCGGGCACCGGGGAGCTGTTTTTT
NA,TRBD1,TRBJ2-1,15,TRBV5-6,CASSSPGQKTDEQFF,TGTGCCAGCAGCTCACCGGGACAGAAGACTGATGAGCAGTTCTTC
few,TRBD2,TRBJ2-3,14,TRBV7-2,CASSETSGSYTQYF,TGTGCCAGCAGCGAGACTAGCGGGAGTTATACGCAGTATTTT
few,TRBD1,TRBJ1-2,14,TRBV30,CAWRPKDRGYGYTF,TGTGCCTGGAGACCTAAGGACAGGGGCTATGGCTACACCTTC
few,TRBD1,TRBJ2-7,15,TRBV9,CASSARDRESYEQYF,TGTGCCAGCAGCGCAAGGGACAGGGAATCCTACGAGCAGTACTTC
NA,TRBD2,TRBJ2-2,15,TRBV7-9,CASSLSAGGTGELFF,TGTGCCAGCAGCTTATCAGCGGGAGGCACCGGGGAGCTGTTTTTT
few,NA,TRBJ1-1,14,TRBV9,CASSALTGSTEAFF,TGTGCCAGCAGCGCCCTTACAGGGAGCACTGAAGCTTTCTTT
few,TRBD1,TRBJ1-1,13,TRBV19,CASSRTGNTEAFF,TGTGCCAGTAGTAGGACAGGGAACACTGAAGCTTTCTTT
NA,NA,TRBJ2-2,13,TRBV29-1,CSVYGRAGGELFF,TGCAGCGTTTATGGCAGGGCTGGCGGGGAGCTGTTTTTT
few,TRBD2,TRBJ2-7,14,TRBV19,CASRKAAGAYEQYF,TGTGCCAGTAGAAAGGCGGCGGGAGCCTACGAGCAGTACTTC
NA,TRBD1,TRBJ2-7,14,TRBV9,CASSSGTGNYEQYF,TGTGCCAGCAGCTCCGGGACAGGGAACTACGAGCAGTACTTC
NA,TRBD2,TRBJ2-1,19,TRBV27,CASKVRTSGSRQLYNEQFF,TGTGCCAGCAAGGTTCGGACTAGCGGGAGCCGCCAACTATACAATGAGCAGTTCTTC